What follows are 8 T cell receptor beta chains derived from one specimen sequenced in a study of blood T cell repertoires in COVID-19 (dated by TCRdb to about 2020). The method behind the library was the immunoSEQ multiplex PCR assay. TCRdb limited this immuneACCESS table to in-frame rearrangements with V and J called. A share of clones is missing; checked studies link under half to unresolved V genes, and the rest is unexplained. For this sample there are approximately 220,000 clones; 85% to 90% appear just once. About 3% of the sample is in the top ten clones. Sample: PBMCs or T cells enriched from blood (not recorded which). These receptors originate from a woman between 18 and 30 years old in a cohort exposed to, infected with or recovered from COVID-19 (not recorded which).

DNA for the CDR3: TGTGCCAGTAGTATAGTGCCCACAGGGATCGAGTCACCCCTCCACTTT. This translates into CASSIVPTGIESPLHF. The chain uses TRBV19 and TRBJ1-6; tentatively, D is TRBD1 (6 bases). V lost 1 base and J lost 10, with 17 bases in between. CDR1 LNHDA and CDR2 SQIVND come from the germline V gene (reference sequence). This CDR3 has 16 amino acids.

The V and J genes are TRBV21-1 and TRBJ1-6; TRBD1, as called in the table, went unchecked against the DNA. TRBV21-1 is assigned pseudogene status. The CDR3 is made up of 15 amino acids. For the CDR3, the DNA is TGTGCCAGCAGCAAGAGGGGCAGGGGCCCTTCACCCCTCCACTTT. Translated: CASSKRGRGPSPLHF.

For the CDR3, the DNA is TGTGCCAGCAGTTTGCAGGGGACTGAAGCTTTCTTT. This translates into CASSLQGTEAFF. The chain carries TRBV28 and TRBJ1-1; perhaps TRBD1 as D (6 bases). The V gene's germline CDR1 is MDHEN and CDR2 SYDVKM. The CDR3 contains 12 residues. V lost 3 bases and J 5 bases, leaving 7 bases between the germline ends.

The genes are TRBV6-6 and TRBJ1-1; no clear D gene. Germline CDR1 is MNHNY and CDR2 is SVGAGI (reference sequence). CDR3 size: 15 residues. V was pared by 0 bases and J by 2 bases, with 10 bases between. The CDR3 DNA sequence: TGTGCCAGCAGTTACTCGATCCACAAAAACACTGAAGCTTTCTTT. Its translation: CASSYSIHKNTEAFF.

The DNA of the CDR3 is TGTGCCAGCAGCTTGGATGGGACAGATTCCTGGGTTGGGGAGCTGTTTTTT. Its protein product is CASSLDGTDSWVGELFF. The chain combines TRBV5-4 with TRBJ2-2; TRBD1 aligns across 7 bases. Germline loops: CDR1 SGHNT, CDR2 YYREEE (reference sequence). V shed 0 bases, J shed 8 bases, and the junction held 13 bases outside the gene matches. The CDR3 totals 17 residues. The full variable domain, its missing parts supplied by reference TRBV5-4 and TRBJ2-2, is ETGVTQSPTHLIKTRGQQVTLRCSSQSGHNTVSWYQQALGQGPQFIFQYYREEENGRGNFPPRFSGLQFPNYSSELNVNALELDDSALYLCASSLDGTDSWVGELFFGEGSRLTVL.

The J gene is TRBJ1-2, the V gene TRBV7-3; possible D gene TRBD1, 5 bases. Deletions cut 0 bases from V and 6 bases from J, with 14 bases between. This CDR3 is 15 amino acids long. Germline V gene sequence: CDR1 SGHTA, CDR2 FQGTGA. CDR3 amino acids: CASSLTAGIIDGYTF. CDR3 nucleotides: TGTGCCAGCAGCTTAACGGCAGGGATTATTGATGGCTACACCTTC. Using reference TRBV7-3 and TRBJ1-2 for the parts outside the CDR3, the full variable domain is GAGVSQTPSNKVTEKGKYVELRCDPISGHTALYWYRQSLGQGPEFLIYFQGTGAADDSGLPNDRFFAVRPEGSVSTLKIQRTERGDSAVYLCASSLTAGIIDGYTFGSGTRLTVV.

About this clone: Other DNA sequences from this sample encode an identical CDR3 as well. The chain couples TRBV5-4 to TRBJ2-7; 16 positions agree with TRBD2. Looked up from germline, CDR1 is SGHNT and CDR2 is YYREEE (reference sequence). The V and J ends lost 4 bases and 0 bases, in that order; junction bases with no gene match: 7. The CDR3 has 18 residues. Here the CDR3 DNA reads TGTGCCAGCAGCACGGGACTAGCGGGGGGGGCGAGCTCCTACGAGCAGTACTTC. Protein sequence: CASSTGLAGGASSYEQYF.

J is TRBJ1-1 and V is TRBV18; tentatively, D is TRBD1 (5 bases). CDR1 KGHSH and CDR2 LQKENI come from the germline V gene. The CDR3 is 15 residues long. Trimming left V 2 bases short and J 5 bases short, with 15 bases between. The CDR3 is CASSPSWRGGTEAFF. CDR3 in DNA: TGTGCCAGCTCACCATCATGGAGGGGTGGGACTGAAGCTTTCTTT.